This note documents a single T cell receptor (beta chain) sequence. Its antigen is currently unknown. The record originates from a study of lymphopenia after photon versus proton radiotherapy. Findings and limits, study-wide: Proton therapy kept repertoires fairly stable, unlike photons, which gained effector/memory cells.

Trimming removed 5 bases from V and 6 bases from J, with 12 bases in between. Germline-derived CDR1 and CDR2 are MDHEN and SYDVKM. The CDR3 covers 13 residues. The data were produced by immunoSEQ multiplex PCR, yet TCRdb's version contains in-frame clones alone and is incomplete. The data show fewer than 45,000 clones, with just over 85% seen just once and around 10% held by the top ten. The chain joins TRBV28 to TRBJ2-3; D remains ambiguous. This clonotype was sampled from a woman aged 70-85 years with pancreatic cancer. Some clones in this sample may be carry-over from other donors' samples. Material: peripheral blood, obtained from a patient treated with proton-based radiotherapy. CDR3 coding DNA: TGTGCCAGCAGTCCCATTACTTGGGATACGCAGTATTTT. Translation gives CASSPITWDTQYF.